This paragraph covers one T cell receptor beta chain sequence. Its cognate antigen is unknown. The data derive from a study of Ad26.COV2.S vaccination and SARS-CoV-2 variants. For the study at large: Once, or twice with 56 days between doses, Ad26.COV2.S was given intramuscularly. Study findings and constraints: Marked by substantial breadth, spike-specific CD8+ and CD4+ T cell responses were reportedly seen after vaccination. Non-spike TCR breadth was similar in vaccine and placebo recipients.

TCRdb's table, derived via immunoSEQ multiplex PCR, lists solely in-frame clones and lacks some. The sample contains hundreds of thousands of clones, around 90% of which appear only once. Germline values: CDR1 MNHEY, CDR2 SVGAGI. The CDR3 is made up of 13 amino acids. Trimming cost V 2 bases and J 5 bases, with 9 bases left between them. Regarding treatment: some 19 received Ad26.COV2.S at low or high dose, single or two shots; 5 received placebo; per-sample allocation not given. The samples date from day 63 after the first vaccine or placebo injection. Expression of Wuhan-strain SARS-CoV-2 spike came from the Ad26 vector that formed the vaccine.

The TCR originated in a person between 18 and 65 years old who received the Ad26.COV2.S COVID-19 vaccine or a placebo. Sequenced material: peripheral blood, taken in a trial of Ad26.COV2.S vaccine versus placebo. The chain recombines TRBV6-5 with TRBJ1-1, with a weak D call TRBD1 (5 bases). The CDR3 coding sequence is TGTGCCAGCAGTTACGGGGGGAGGACTGAAGCTTTCTTT. Protein sequence: CASSYGGRTEAFF.